A single sample gave rise to the 24 T cell receptor beta chains below, sequenced in a study of blood T cell repertoires in COVID-19. The assay was immunoSEQ multiplex PCR, and TCRdb's table has in-frame clones only and misses some. The table has about 88,000 clones, over 75% seen once; the top ten hold about 3%. Sample: peripheral blood. The origin of the receptors is a woman of 80 years or more with acute or convalescent COVID-19.

The rearrangement links TRBV28 to TRBJ2-5; D uncertain. Germline V lookup: CDR1 MDHEN, CDR2 SYDVKM. The CDR3 length is 14 residues. The ends were cut back, 8 bases at V and 1 base at J, with 14 bases in the middle. The chain's CDR3 is CASGLIPRQETQYF. In DNA, the CDR3 is TGTGCCAGCGGCCTGATCCCTCGCCAAGAGACCCAGTACTTC.

The chain has TRBV28 and TRBJ2-7; 10 bases map to TRBD2. The V gene's germline CDR1 is MDHEN and CDR2 SYDVKM. The CDR3 contains 14 residues. Trimming cost V 5 bases and J 2 bases; bases outside gene matches: 3. The CDR3 coding sequence is TGTGCCAGCAGTCGGACTAGCGGCCCCTACGAGCAGTACTTC. Its translation: CASSRTSGPYEQYF.

The chain has TRBV6-5 and TRBJ1-1; D is ambiguous. The CDR3 runs 15 residues. Germline loops: CDR1 MNHEY, CDR2 SVGAGI. Trimming removed 5 bases at V and 0 bases at J, with 13 bases between. CDR3 nucleotide sequence: TGTGCCAGCAGTCCCCGGAACAGTCTGAACACTGAAGCTTTCTTT. It codes for CASSPRNSLNTEAFF.

The chain links TRBV7-3 to TRBJ2-1, with 12 bases identical to TRBD2. With V trimmed by 5 bases and J by 4 bases, 6 bases remained unmatched. Germline V gives CDR1 SGHTA, CDR2 FQGTGA. The CDR3 has 16 residues. The CDR3 DNA sequence: TGTGCCAGCAGCGGAGGGACTAGCGGGTTATACAATGAGCAGTTCTTC. Translation gives CASSGGTSGLYNEQFF.

The J gene is TRBJ2-1, the V gene TRBV5-1; 9 bases are shared with TRBD2. Germline-derived CDR1 and CDR2 are SGHRS and YFSETQ. The CDR3 has 16 amino acids. V gave up 2 bases and J gave up 4 bases; unmatched junction bases: 7. The CDR3 sequence: CASSFLAGTTYNEQFF. CDR3 coding DNA: TGCGCCAGCAGCTTTCTAGCGGGAACAACTTACAATGAGCAGTTCTTC.

This clone was seen only once. This rearrangement joins TRBV10-3 to TRBJ2-3; 12 bases line up with TRBD2. This CDR3 has 16 amino acids. V was clipped by 4 bases and J by 3 bases; unmatched bases: 5. Germline CDR1 ENHRY, CDR2 SYGVKD. As DNA, the CDR3 is TGTGCCATCAGTGGCCAGACTAGCGGGAGTACAGATACGCAGTATTTT. Translation: CAISGQTSGSTDTQYF.

This clone was observed a handful of times. V gene TRBV7-2 combines with J gene TRBJ2-7; 9 bases agree with TRBD2. This CDR3 is 16 amino acids long. The ends lost 1 base at V and 4 bases at J; junction bases unmatched: 8. Germline lookup yields CDR1 SGHTA and CDR2 FQGNSA. CDR3 nucleotide sequence: TGTGCCAGCAGCTTAGAGGGTAGCGGGAGAACTTACGAGCAGTACTTC. Translating gives CASSLEGSGRTYEQYF.

This clone was seen repeatedly, ten times or more. The chain has TRBV19 and TRBJ2-1; TRBD2 matches 13 bases. V shed 5 bases and J 6 bases; nucleotides not matched to a gene: 4. This CDR3 has 15 residues. CDR1 is LNHDA, CDR2 SQIVND, per germline (reference sequence). The CDR3 loop reads CASSLGLAGINEQFF. CDR3 DNA: TGTGCCAGTAGTTTGGGACTAGCGGGGATCAATGAGCAGTTCTTC.

This chain joins TRBV4-1 and TRBJ2-1; possible D gene TRBD2, 5 bases. The CDR3 totals 13 residues. Germline V gene data show CDR1 as MGHRA and CDR2 as YSYEKL. The ends were cut back, 4 bases at V and 4 bases at J, with 8 bases in the middle. Here the CDR3 reads CASSPEGYNEQFF. The DNA for the CDR3 is TGCGCCAGCAGCCCCGAGGGATACAATGAGCAGTTCTTC.

The V call is TRBV4-3, the J call TRBJ1-5; 8 positions agree with TRBD1. The CDR3 is 17 amino acids. V dropped 0 bases and J dropped 2; count of bases not matched to a gene: 6. Germline values: CDR1 LGHNA, CDR2 YSLEER. CDR3 bases: TGCGCCAGCAGCCAAGATTGGCCAGGGGGCGGCAATCAGCCCCAGCATTTT. Translation gives CASSQDWPGGGNQPQHF.

The rearrangement joins TRBV19 to TRBJ1-5; D is unclear. With 2 bases removed from V and 6 bases from J, the gap between germline ends came to 5 bases. CDR1 is LNHDA, CDR2 SQIVND, per germline (reference sequence). The CDR3 is made up of 12 amino acids. The DNA of the CDR3 is TGTGCCAGTAGTATAAGGAGTCAGCCCCAGCATTTT. Amino acids: CASSIRSQPQHF.

The chain uses TRBV5-5 and TRBJ2-2; D gene uncertain. Germline CDR1 reads SGHKS; CDR2 reads YYEKEE (reference sequence). This CDR3 region has 14 residues. V lost 1 base and J lost 1, with 5 bases in between. CDR3 nucleotides: TGTGCCAGCAGCTTGTCTATGAACACCGGGGAGCTGTTTTTT. It specifies CASSLSMNTGELFF. The variable domain in full, with the rest retrieved from reference TRBV5-5 and TRBJ2-2, is DAGVTQSPTHLIKTRGQQVTLRCSPISGHKSVSWYQQVLGQGPQFIFQYYEKEERGRGNFPDRFSARQFPNYSSELNVNALLLGDSALYLCASSLSMNTGELFFGEGSRLTVL.

CDR3 in amino acids: CASSYPLAGYNEQFF. CDR3 in DNA: TGTGCCAGCAGTTACCCCCTAGCGGGGTACAATGAGCAGTTCTTC. The chain recombines TRBV6-2 or TRBV6-3 with TRBJ2-1; TRBD2 matches at 9 bases. Germline lookup yields CDR1 MNHEY and CDR2 SVGEGT. Trimming removed 2 bases from V and 4 bases from J; junction bases left unmatched: 3. The CDR3 spans 15 residues.

The V call is TRBV7-9, the J call TRBJ2-2; 8 bases match TRBD1. CDR1 SEHNR and CDR2 FQNEAQ come from the germline V gene (reference sequence). J gave up 9 bases and V 2 bases, and 11 bases lay outside the gene matches. The CDR3 totals 16 residues. The CDR3 DNA reads as TGTGCCAGCAGCTTAATTCAGGGGGCGGCGACCTGGGAGCTGTTTTTT. Translated, it gives CASSLIQGAATWELFF. Variable domain in full (rest from reference TRBV7-9 and TRBJ2-2): DTGVSQNPRHKITKRGQNVTFRCDPISEHNRLYWYRQTLGQGPEFLTYFQNEAQLEKSRLLSDRFSAERPKGSFSTLEIQRTEQGDSAMYLCASSLIQGAATWELFFGEGSRLTVL.

V and J are TRBV6-2 or TRBV6-3 and TRBJ2-7, with D possibly matching TRBD2 (6 bases). Trimming pared 2 bases from V and 2 bases from J, leaving 28 bases between. This CDR3 has 20 amino acids. Per the germline V gene, CDR1 is MNHEY and CDR2 is SVGEGT. In DNA form, the CDR3 reads TGTGCCAGCAGTTACCAACTAGCTCAATTTCAGGGAAGACACCCCTACGAGCAGTACTTC. This encodes CASSYQLAQFQGRHPYEQYF.

The chain couples TRBV18 to TRBJ2-7, with TRBD2 identical over 9 bases. Germline V lookup: CDR1 KGHSH, CDR2 LQKENI. The junction had 4 bases not matched to a gene; V was cut back by 3 bases and J by 4 bases. There are 14 residues in the CDR3. The CDR3 here is CASSPLAGEYEQYF. CDR3 coding DNA: TGTGCCAGCTCACCCTTAGCGGGAGAGTACGAGCAGTACTTC.

The J gene is TRBJ1-1, the V gene TRBV5-1; TRBD1 matches at 8 bases. The length of the CDR3 is 15 residues. Germline values: CDR1 SGHRS, CDR2 YFSETQ. V trimming: 4 bases; J trimming: 4 bases; junction bases outside the gene matches: 9. The CDR3 here is CASSGIQGVATEAFF. The CDR3 region has the DNA TGCGCCAGCAGCGGGATACAGGGGGTGGCCACTGAAGCTTTCTTT.

The CDR3 loop reads CADRGPNTGELFF. In DNA form, the CDR3 reads TGTGCCGACAGGGGCCCGAACACCGGGGAGCTGTTTTTT. V and J are TRBV12-3 or TRBV12-4 and TRBJ2-2; 8 bases are a match to TRBD1. This CDR3 comprises 13 residues. The V gene end was trimmed by 11 bases and the J gene end by 0 bases; junction bases not matched to a gene: 2.

This chain joins TRBV19 and TRBJ1-1, with 7 nucleotides matching TRBD1. This CDR3 spans 14 amino acids. Germline CDR1 and CDR2: LNHDA and SQIVND (reference sequence). Unmatched junction bases numbered 6, after V lost 7 bases and J lost 1 base. The CDR3 DNA reads TGTGCCAGTAACATACAGGGGTCGAACACTGAAGCTTTCTTT. Its translation is CASNIQGSNTEAFF.

V gene TRBV6-5 combines with J gene TRBJ1-1; D may be TRBD1 (5 bases). The V end lost 11 bases, the J end lost 1 base, and 14 bases lay between the germline ends. There are 13 residues in the CDR3. Looked up from germline, CDR1 is MNHEY and CDR2 is SVGAGI. CDR3 coding DNA: TGTGCCGTCAAGGGGCCTCAGAACACTGAAGCTTTCTTT. The encoded protein is CAVKGPQNTEAFF.

The genes are TRBV5-1 and TRBJ1-1, with a possible D match to TRBD1 (6 bases). V lost 7 bases to trimming and J lost 11 bases, with 27 bases between them. This CDR3 comprises 15 residues. Per germline, CDR1 SGHRS and CDR2 YFSETQ. The CDR3 DNA reads TGCGCCAGCCGGCCAATTCTACAGGGAAGTTTGCGGGCTTTCTTT. As protein: CASRPILQGSLRAFF.

The chain couples TRBV5-4 to TRBJ2-1, with TRBD2 matching 7 bases. Looked up from germline, CDR1 is SGHNT and CDR2 is YYREEE (reference sequence). The CDR3 is 13 amino acids. V shed 10 bases, J shed 3 bases, and the junction held 7 bases outside the gene matches. The CDR3 region has the DNA TGTGCCCGACTAGCCCGCTTCTACAATGAGCAGTTCTTC. Translating gives CARLARFYNEQFF.

V gene TRBV5-4 combines with J gene TRBJ2-1, with 16 bases lining up with TRBD2. Losses at the gene ends were 4 bases for V and 6 bases for J; bases not matched to a gene: 16. The germline gives CDR1 SGHNT, CDR2 YYREEE (reference sequence). The CDR3 length is 20 residues. The CDR3 reads CASSMGLAGGPAGALNEQFF. The CDR3 DNA follows: TGTGCCAGCAGCATGGGACTAGCGGGAGGGCCGGCGGGTGCCCTCAATGAGCAGTTCTTC. The full variable domain, its missing parts supplied by reference TRBV5-4 and TRBJ2-1, is ETGVTQSPTHLIKTRGQQVTLRCSSQSGHNTVSWYQQALGQGPQFIFQYYREEENGRGNFPPRFSGLQFPNYSSELNVNALELDDSALYLCASSMGLAGGPAGALNEQFFGPGTRLTVL.

This rearrangement joins TRBV7-3 to TRBJ2-2, with 8 bases that match TRBD1. The CDR3 has 17 residues. Germline loops: CDR1 SGHTA, CDR2 FQGTGA. With V trimmed by 0 bases and J by 7 bases, 10 bases remained unmatched. In nucleotides, the CDR3 is TGTGCCAGCAGCTTAACTCCGGGACAGGACTGGGGCGGGGAGCTGTTTTTT. It specifies CASSLTPGQDWGGELFF.